These 24 T cell receptor beta chains came from one sample sequenced in a study of neurological immune-mediated disorders. TCRdb redid the calling of the 5' RACE reads with MiXCR, one entry per CDR3 protein. The sample includes approximately 70,000 distinct CDR3 sequences, around 3.9% of them seen just once. Material for sequencing was PBMCs. The receptor source for this set is a young man with multiple sclerosis.

This clonotype has at least ten counts. The V gene is TRBV7-9, the J gene TRBJ2-5, with TRBD2 matching 11 bases. The V segment lost 5 bases and the J segment 1 base; nucleotides outside the gene matches: 9. Germline assignment: CDR1 SEHNR and CDR2 FQNEAQ (reference sequence). The CDR3 consists of 17 residues. CDR3 in amino acids: CASSRPTGLAVQETQYF. The CDR3 region has the DNA TGTGCCAGCAGCCGACCCACGGGACTAGCGGTCCAAGAGACCCAGTACTTC.

This clonotype occurred many times. J is TRBJ2-1 and V is TRBV5-4, with a possible D match to TRBD1 (5 bases). The CDR3 sequence is 15 residues long. V gave up 3 bases and J gave up 4 bases, with 14 bases separating them. Germline CDR1 and CDR2: SGHNT and YYREEE (reference sequence). Here the CDR3 DNA reads TGTGCCAGCAGCTCAACAGGAGACCTTTACAATGAGCAGTTCTTC. It yields the protein CASSSTGDLYNEQFF.

This clonotype was seen more than once but under ten times. A much larger clonotype is one base distant, so this may be a read error. Without the conserved terminal phenylalanine or tryptophan, this CDR3 likely stems from a read error. V usage is TRBV3-1 and J usage is TRBJ1-2; no definite D call. CDR1 is LGHDT, CDR2 YNNKEL, per germline (reference sequence). The CDR3 runs 13 residues. The V and J ends lost 4 bases and 3 bases respectively, with 9 bases between them. The CDR3 region has the DNA TGTGCCAGCAGCCCTGTACAACACTATGGCTACACCTGC. Translated: CASSPVQHYGYTC.

This clonotype came up many times. This chain uses TRBV6-2 or TRBV6-3 with TRBJ2-6; the D is unclear. Germline CDR1 is MNHEY and CDR2 is SVGEGT. Trimming stripped 4 bases from V and 0 bases from J, with 7 bases between. This CDR3 is built from 15 residues. CDR3 amino acids: CASSSDASGANVLTF. For the CDR3, the DNA is TGTGCCAGCAGTTCAGACGCCTCTGGGGCCAACGTCCTGACTTTC.

This clonotype occurred many times. V gene TRBV6-2 or TRBV6-3 combines with J gene TRBJ2-5; D may be TRBD1 (5 bases). CDR1 is MNHEY, CDR2 SVGEGT, per germline. CDR3 length: 16 amino acids. V was shortened by 4 bases and J by 5 bases, with 20 bases between the two germline ends. The chain's CDR3 is CASSSSRTSPAETQYF. DNA for the CDR3: TGTGCCAGCAGTTCATCCCGGACAAGCCCCGCGGAGACCCAGTACTTC.

Many counts were recorded for this clonotype. The rearrangement links TRBV20-1 to TRBJ1-2; a weak D match, TRBD1 (5 bases). V lost 5 bases to trimming and J lost 1 base, with 14 bases between them. Germline V gives CDR1 DFQATT, CDR2 SNEGSKA (reference sequence). CDR3 length: 14 residues. The CDR3 DNA follows: TGCAGTGCTCAATATCAGGGACTTAACTATGGCTACACCTTC. Amino acids: CSAQYQGLNYGYTF.

This clonotype was picked up many times. CDR3 DNA: TGTGCCAGCAGTGAAGGTATGCGGAACAATGAGCAGTTCTTC. It specifies CASSEGMRNNEQFF. The V gene is TRBV2, the J gene TRBJ2-1; D uncertain. Trimming shortened V by 1 base and J by 5 bases, and 9 bases separated the two germline ends. The germline V gene has CDR1 SNHLY and CDR2 FYNNEI. The CDR3 length is 14 residues.

This clonotype has a count of ten or more. The genes are TRBV5-1 and TRBJ2-1, with 7 positions matching TRBD2. The CDR3 covers 15 residues. With V trimmed by 4 bases and J by 7 bases, 11 bases remained unmatched. The germline CDR1 and CDR2 sequences are SGHRS and YFSETQ. DNA of the CDR3: TGCGCCAGCAGCCCCGTGGGGACTACTGGGAATGAGCAGTTCTTC. Its translation: CASSPVGTTGNEQFF. Full variable domain (rest looked up from reference TRBV5-1 and TRBJ2-1): KAGVTQTPRYLIKTRGQQVTLSCSPISGHRSVSWYQQTPGQGLQFLFEYFSETQRNKGNFPGRFSGRQFSNSRSEMNVSTLELGDSALYLCASSPVGTTGNEQFFGPGTRLTVL.

There are many counts of this clonotype. The chain links TRBV18 to TRBJ2-2; the D call may be TRBD1 or TRBD2 (5 bases each). Germline V lookup: CDR1 KGHSH, CDR2 LQKENI. The CDR3 runs to 16 residues. V lost 6 bases, J lost 2 bases, and 16 bases lay in between. The CDR3 DNA reads TGTGCCAGCTCTCGGGACCTTCAAGTTAACACCGGGGAGCTGTTTTTT. Translated, it gives CASSRDLQVNTGELFF.

This clonotype was counted ten times or more. The CDR3 here is CASSLRDIGGNEQFF. Written as DNA, the CDR3 is TGTGCCAGCAGTTTACGGGACATAGGAGGCAATGAGCAGTTCTTC. The chain links TRBV6-2 or TRBV6-3 to TRBJ2-1; perhaps TRBD1 as D (6 bases). Per the germline V gene, CDR1 is MNHEY and CDR2 is SVGEGT. V dropped 4 bases and J dropped 6 bases, with 16 bases sitting between them. CDR3 size: 15 residues.

This clonotype was observed many times. The chain combines TRBV4-1 with TRBJ1-1, with TRBD1 matching over 11 bases. The CDR3 runs to 16 residues. Trimming removed 4 bases from V and 4 bases from J; junction bases left unmatched: 8. Per the germline V gene, CDR1 is MGHRA and CDR2 is YSYEKL. This CDR3 reads CASSPPRTGGPTEAFF. The DNA for the CDR3 is TGCGCCAGCAGCCCGCCGAGGACAGGGGGCCCCACTGAAGCTTTCTTT.

The table lists this clonotype with many counts. This chain connects TRBV5-1 to TRBJ2-5, with unresolved D. CDR3 length: 14 amino acids. Germline-derived CDR1 and CDR2 are SGHRS and YFSETQ. Trimming shortened V by 2 bases and J by 7 bases, and 15 bases separated the two germline ends. The CDR3 sequence: CASSLSGEGLTQYF. DNA of the CDR3: TGCGCCAGCAGCTTATCGGGCGAAGGTTTGACCCAGTACTTC.

In its sample, this clonotype was seen many times. The CDR3 region has the DNA TGCAGTGCTACTAATCCCAGGGGTGTGGAGACCCAGTACTTC. Translated: CSATNPRGVETQYF. The chain is built from TRBV20-1 and TRBJ2-5; TRBD1 might be the D (6 bases). V dropped 4 bases and J dropped 5 bases, with 17 bases sitting between them. The CDR3 loop spans 14 amino acids. Germline CDR1 reads DFQATT; CDR2 reads SNEGSKA (reference sequence).

This clonotype showed up many times. J is TRBJ2-1 and V is TRBV5-1; 8 bases agree with TRBD1. CDR3 size: 15 residues. The J segment lost 5 bases and the V segment lost 0 bases, leaving 4 bases of the junction unmatched. In germline, CDR1 is SGHRS, CDR2 YFSETQ. In DNA form, the CDR3 reads TGCGCCAGCAGCTTGGCGGACAGGGAACACAATGAGCAGTTCTTC. Encoded protein: CASSLADREHNEQFF.

This clonotype was seen at least ten times. The chain couples TRBV12-3 or TRBV12-4 to TRBJ2-1, with TRBD2 matching 8 bases. Trimming removed 3 bases from V and 6 bases from J; junction bases left unmatched: 10. The CDR3 is 16 residues long. CDR3 protein: CASSFFGGAGPNEQFF. The CDR3 DNA sequence: TGTGCCAGCAGTTTCTTCGGGGGGGCCGGGCCCAATGAGCAGTTCTTC.

This clonotype has ten or more counts. V usage is TRBV3-1 and J usage is TRBJ2-7; D not resolved. This CDR3 is built from 13 residues. Trimming took 2 bases from V and 2 from J, leaving 7 bases between them. Germline V gene sequence: CDR1 LGHDT, CDR2 YNNKEL (reference sequence). This CDR3 reads CASSQLGPYEQYF. The CDR3, as DNA: TGTGCCAGCAGCCAACTAGGCCCCTACGAGCAGTACTTC.

The chain uses TRBV20-1 and TRBJ1-1; maybe TRBD1 (5 bases). The V gene's germline CDR1 is DFQATT and CDR2 SNEGSKA (reference sequence). V was clipped by 5 bases and J by 1 base, with 23 bases between them. CDR3 length: 17 amino acids. CDR3 amino acids: CSAGHRGLVGGNTEAFF. The CDR3 region has the DNA TGCAGTGCTGGACACCGAGGTTTGGTTGGGGGGAACACTGAAGCTTTCTTT.

The sample holds many counts of this clonotype. V is TRBV6-6 and J is TRBJ2-3, with a weak D call TRBD1 (5 bases). V was pared by 8 bases and J by 2 bases, with 11 bases between. From germline, CDR1 is MNHNY and CDR2 SVGAGI (reference sequence). The CDR3 extends over 13 amino acids. This CDR3 reads CASVAGSTDTQYF. The CDR3 coding sequence is TGTGCCAGCGTAGCAGGGTCCACAGATACGCAGTATTTT.

The sample holds many counts of this clonotype. The genes are TRBV11-1 and TRBJ1-1; TRBD1 is a possible D gene (5 bases). In germline, CDR1 is SGHAT, CDR2 FQDESV (reference sequence). The CDR3 sequence is 14 residues long. V was shortened by 3 bases and J by 4 bases, with 12 bases between the two germline ends. CDR3 region: CASSLGRGGTEAFF. CDR3 sequence (DNA): TGTGCCAGCAGCTTGGGGAGGGGAGGCACTGAAGCTTTCTTT.

This clonotype was recorded at least ten times. The chain employs TRBV7-9 and TRBJ1-4, with 10 bases fitting TRBD1. V lost 5 bases to trimming and J lost 8 bases; unmatched junction nucleotides: 5. There are 14 residues in the CDR3. Germline-derived CDR1 and CDR2 are SEHNR and FQNEAQ (reference sequence). CDR3 coding DNA: TGTGCCAGCAGCCGCACGGGACAGGGGGAAAAACTGTTTTTT. This encodes CASSRTGQGEKLFF.

This clonotype was seen many times. The chain is built from TRBV4-1 and TRBJ1-6, with D possibly matching TRBD1 (6 bases). Between the trimmed V and J ends, which lost 3 bases and 13 bases, there was a span of 13 bases. Germline CDR1 is MGHRA and CDR2 is YSYEKL. This CDR3 is built from 13 residues. The DNA of the CDR3 is TGCGCCAGCAGCCAGAAACAGGGAGGGCCCCTCCACTTT. This codes for CASSQKQGGPLHF.

This clonotype was seen ten or more times. The chain carries TRBV10-3 and TRBJ1-5; a weak D match, TRBD1 (5 bases). The CDR3 contains 13 residues. Germline V gives CDR1 ENHRY, CDR2 SYGVKD. Trimming stripped 3 bases from V and 6 bases from J, with 9 bases between. This chain's CDR3 is CAISDGGVQPQHF. The CDR3 bases are TGTGCCATCAGTGACGGGGGGGTTCAGCCCCAGCATTTT.

The rearrangement links TRBV4-3 to TRBJ2-3; D is unresolved. Germline CDR1 and CDR2: LGHNA and YSLEER. Trimming left V 0 bases short and J 2 bases short, with 6 bases between. The CDR3 has 14 residues. DNA of the CDR3: TGCGCCAGCAGCCAAGAACGGTTCACAGATACGCAGTATTTT. It specifies CASSQERFTDTQYF.

This clonotype was seen ten or more times. The gene calls are TRBV10-2 and TRBJ1-5, with D hard to call. The V end lost 8 bases, the J end lost 4 bases, and 3 bases lay between the germline ends. Looked up from germline, CDR1 is WSHSY and CDR2 is SAAADI. The length of the CDR3 is 10 residues. The CDR3 sequence: CASGNQPQHF. The CDR3 DNA reads as TGCGCCAGCGGTAATCAGCCCCAGCATTTT.